This T cell receptor beta chain was observed in a study of blood T cell repertoires in COVID-19. Study at large: Italy, Spain and the United States were the sources of the convalescent and acute COVID-19 samples.

The method was immunoSEQ multiplex PCR; TCRdb's version includes in-frame clones alone and lacks a portion of them. The sample yields roughly 290,000 clones, around 85% seen once. This TCR was sampled from a human donor with COVID-19, enrolled during active disease. The donor label of this sample is uncertain. Sequencing input: peripheral blood.

CDR3 nucleotides: TGTGCCAGCAGTCCGGGGACAGGGGGGCAGCCCCAGCATTTT. It encodes CASSPGTGGQPQHF. V gene TRBV27 combines with J gene TRBJ1-5; TRBD1 aligns across 11 bases. This CDR3 is 14 amino acids long. V lost 5 bases to trimming and J lost 7 bases; unmatched junction nucleotides: 4. CDR1 is MNHEY and CDR2 is SMNVEV in the germline V gene (reference sequence).